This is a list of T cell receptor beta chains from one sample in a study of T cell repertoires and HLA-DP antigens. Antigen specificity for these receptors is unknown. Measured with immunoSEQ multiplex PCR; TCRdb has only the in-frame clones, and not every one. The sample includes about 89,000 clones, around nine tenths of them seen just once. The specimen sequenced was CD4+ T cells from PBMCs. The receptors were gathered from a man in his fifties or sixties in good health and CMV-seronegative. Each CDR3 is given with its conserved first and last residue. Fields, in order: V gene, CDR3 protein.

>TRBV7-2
CASSPIDRGGYTF
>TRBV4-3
CASSQGDRANEKLFF
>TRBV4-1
CASSQDEQRIYEQYF
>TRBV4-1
CASSQRGGSGANVLTF
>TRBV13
CASSLGRGEETQYF
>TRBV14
CASSQEVLASNEQFF
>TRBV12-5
CASGLIETQYF
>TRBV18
CASSPQRTGNYEQYF
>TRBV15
CATSREGDYGYTF
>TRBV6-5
CASSYSRQPLGDTQYF
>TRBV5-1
CASSLNTINEKLFF
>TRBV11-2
CASSRSGGAGGSHEQYF
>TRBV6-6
CASRLQGSGAYEQYF
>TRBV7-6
CASSKDQDTSSYNEQFF
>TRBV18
CASSPQGAKNIQYF
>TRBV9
CASSVDFPGNTIYF
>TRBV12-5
CASGLDQPQHF
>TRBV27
CASSFTQIRELFF
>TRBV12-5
CASASGGPGGELFF
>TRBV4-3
CASSGHQGIGKNIQYF
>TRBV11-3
CASSLPTGEGGNTIYF
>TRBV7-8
CASGKGGDTEAFF
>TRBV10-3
CAISERQGNTEAFF
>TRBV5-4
CASSQGSSYNSPLHF
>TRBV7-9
CASSRSGTGYSNQPQHF
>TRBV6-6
CASSSSGTPGAYEQYF